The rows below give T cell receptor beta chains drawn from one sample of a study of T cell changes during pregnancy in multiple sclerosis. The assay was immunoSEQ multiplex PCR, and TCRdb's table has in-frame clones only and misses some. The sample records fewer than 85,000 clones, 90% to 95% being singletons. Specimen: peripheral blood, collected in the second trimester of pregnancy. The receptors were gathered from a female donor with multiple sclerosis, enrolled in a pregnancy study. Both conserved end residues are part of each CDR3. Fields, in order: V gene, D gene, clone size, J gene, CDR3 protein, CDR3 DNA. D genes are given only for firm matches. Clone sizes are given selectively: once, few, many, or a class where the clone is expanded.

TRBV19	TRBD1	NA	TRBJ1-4	CASSTRDSRSEKLFF	TGTGCCAGTAGTACCCGGGACAGCCGGAGCGAAAAACTGTTTTTT
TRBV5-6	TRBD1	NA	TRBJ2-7	CASSIGQGFDEQYF	TGTGCCAGCAGCATCGGACAGGGGTTCGACGAGCAGTACTTC
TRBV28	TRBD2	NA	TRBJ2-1	CASRLADSYNEQFF	TGTGCCAGCAGACTAGCGGATTCCTACAATGAGCAGTTCTTC
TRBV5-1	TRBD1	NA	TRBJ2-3	CASSTGQLTDTQYF	TGCGCCAGCAGCACGGGACAGCTAACAGATACGCAGTATTTT
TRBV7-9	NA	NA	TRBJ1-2	CASRDDSLGYTF	TGTGCCAGCAGAGACGACAGTCTGGGCTACACCTTC
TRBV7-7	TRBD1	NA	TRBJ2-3	CASSPAVGQGFTQYF	TGTGCCAGCAGCCCTGCAGTGGGACAGGGTTTTACGCAGTATTTT
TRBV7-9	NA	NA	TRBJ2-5	CASSSLTRTETQYF	TGTGCCAGCAGCTCCCTAACCCGTACGGAGACCCAGTACTTC
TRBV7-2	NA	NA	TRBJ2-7	CASTPMGGTYEQYF	TGTGCCAGCACCCCCATGGGGGGAACTTACGAGCAGTACTTC
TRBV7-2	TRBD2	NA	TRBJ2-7	CASSFLTSGVYEQYF	TGTGCCAGCAGCTTCCTCACTAGCGGGGTATACGAGCAGTACTTC
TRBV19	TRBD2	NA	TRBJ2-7	CASSTSGRSYEQYF	TGTGCCAGTAGTACTAGCGGGAGGTCCTACGAGCAGTACTTC
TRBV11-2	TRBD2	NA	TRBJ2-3	CASSLTSALDGTQYF	TGTGCCAGCAGCTTGACTAGCGCCTTAGACGGTACGCAGTATTTT
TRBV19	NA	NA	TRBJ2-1	CASSELYNEQFF	TGTGCCAGTAGCGAACTGTACAATGAGCAGTTCTTC
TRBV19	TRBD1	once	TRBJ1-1	CASIDRDKAFF	TGTGCCAGTATCGACAGGGATAAAGCTTTCTTT
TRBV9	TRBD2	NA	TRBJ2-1	CASSPKPTSGRSNEQFF	TGTGCCAGCAGCCCAAAACCGACTAGCGGGAGATCCAATGAGCAGTTCTTC
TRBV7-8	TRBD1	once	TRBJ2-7	CASSLARGGSEQYF	TGTGCCAGCAGCTTAGCGCGAGGGGGCAGCGAGCAGTACTTC
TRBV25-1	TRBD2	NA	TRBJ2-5	CASSGGLAGIETQYF	TGTGCCAGCAGTGGGGGACTAGCGGGGATAGAGACCCAGTACTTC
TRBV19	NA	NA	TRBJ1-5	CASHSVNQPQHF	TGTGCCAGTCACAGTGTCAATCAGCCCCAGCATTTT
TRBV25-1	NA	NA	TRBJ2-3	CASSERASTDTQYF	TGTGCCAGCAGTGAAAGAGCTAGCACAGATACGCAGTATTTT
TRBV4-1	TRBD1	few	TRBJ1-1	CASSRNTGQTWKNTEAFF	TGCGCCAGCAGCCGGAATACGGGACAGACCTGGAAGAACACTGAAGCTTTCTTT
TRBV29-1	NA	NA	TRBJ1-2	CSVEGGRENYGYTF	TGCAGCGTTGAGGGGGGGCGCGAAAACTATGGCTACACCTTC
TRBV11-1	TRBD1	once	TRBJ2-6	CASSSGQGRPGANVLTF	TGTGCCAGCAGCTCAGGACAGGGGAGGCCTGGGGCCAACGTCCTGACTTTC
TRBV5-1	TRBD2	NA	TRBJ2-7	CASSLGGPSGSYEQYF	TGCGCCAGCAGCTTGGGGGGGCCTAGCGGGAGCTACGAGCAGTACTTC
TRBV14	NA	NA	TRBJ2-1	CASRPSTRGTYNEQFF	TGTGCCAGCAGACCTTCCACTAGGGGGACCTACAATGAGCAGTTCTTC
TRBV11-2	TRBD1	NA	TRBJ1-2	CASSRSAGTGGDTF	TGTGCCAGCAGCCGATCAGCCGGGACAGGGGGTGACACCTTC
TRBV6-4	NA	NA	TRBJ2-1	CASSGGVTGINEQFF	TGTGCCAGCAGTGGTGGGGTTACAGGGATCAATGAGCAGTTCTTC
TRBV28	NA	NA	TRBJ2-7	CASSLWQNEQYF	TGTGCCAGCAGTTTATGGCAGAACGAGCAGTACTTC
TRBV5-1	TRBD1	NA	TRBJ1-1	CASSLGQTGVAEAFF	TGCGCCAGCAGCTTAGGGCAGACAGGGGTCGCTGAAGCTTTCTTT
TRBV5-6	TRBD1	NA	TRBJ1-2	CASSLVGTGGSGYTF	TGTGCCAGCAGCTTGGTTGGGACAGGGGGCTCTGGCTACACCTTC
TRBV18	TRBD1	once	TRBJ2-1	CASSPNRGRYEQFF	TGTGCCAGCTCACCAAACAGGGGGCGGTATGAGCAGTTCTTC
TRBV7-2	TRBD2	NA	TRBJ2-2	CASSSPHLAGASGELFF	TGTGCCAGCAGCTCACCCCATCTAGCGGGAGCGAGCGGGGAGCTGTTTTTT
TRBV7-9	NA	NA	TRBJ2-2	CASRVAGKNTGELFF	TGTGCCAGCAGGGTTGCGGGGAAAAACACCGGGGAGCTGTTTTTT
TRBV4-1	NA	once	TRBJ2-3	CASSQEGRGTDTQYF	TGCGCCAGCAGCCAAGAAGGCAGGGGAACAGATACGCAGTATTTT
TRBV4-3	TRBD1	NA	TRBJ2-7	CASSQNGQGAYEQYF	TGCGCCAGCAGCCAAAACGGACAGGGGGCCTACGAGCAGTACTTC
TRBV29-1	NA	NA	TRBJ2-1	CSAGSTYEQFF	TGCAGCGCCGGGAGTACCTATGAGCAGTTCTTC
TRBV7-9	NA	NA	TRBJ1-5	CASSFGGGIDQPQHF	TGTGCCAGCAGCTTTGGTGGAGGGATAGATCAGCCCCAGCATTTT
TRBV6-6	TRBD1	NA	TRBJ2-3	CASSSGQPSTDTQYF	TGTGCCAGCAGTTCGGGACAGCCCAGCACAGATACGCAGTATTTT
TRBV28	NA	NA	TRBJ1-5	CASERGGKSQPQHF	TGTGCCAGCGAAAGGGGGGGCAAGAGTCAGCCCCAGCATTTT
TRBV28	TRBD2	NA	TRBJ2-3	CASSRGGPFTDTQYF	TGTGCCAGCAGTCGGGGGGGTCCCTTCACAGATACGCAGTATTTT
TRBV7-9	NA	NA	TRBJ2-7	CASSLAVGYEQYF	TGTGCCAGCAGCTTAGCGGTCGGCTACGAGCAGTACTTC
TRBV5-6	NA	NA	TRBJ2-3	CASSFGQGTTQYF	TGTGCCAGCAGCTTTGGGCAGGGGACAACGCAGTATTTT
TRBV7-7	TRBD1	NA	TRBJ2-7	CASSLGVPGTGGKKYF	TGTGCCAGCAGCTTAGGTGTGCCCGGGACAGGGGGCAAGAAGTACTTC
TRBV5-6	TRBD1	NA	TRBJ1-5	CASSLAGQGATQPQHF	TGTGCCAGCAGCTTGGCTGGACAGGGGGCGACTCAGCCCCAGCATTTT
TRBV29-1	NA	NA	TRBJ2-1	CSVVQRVNEQFF	TGCAGCGTTGTACAGCGGGTCAATGAGCAGTTCTTC
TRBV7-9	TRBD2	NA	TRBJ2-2	CASSYSGSRTGELFF	TGTGCCAGCAGCTATAGCGGGAGTAGAACCGGGGAGCTGTTTTTT
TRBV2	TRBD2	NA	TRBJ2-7	CASSEGLAGTEQYF	TGTGCCAGCAGTGAAGGACTAGCGGGGACCGAGCAGTACTTC
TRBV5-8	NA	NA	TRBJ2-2	CASSFIQGKELFF	TGTGCCAGCAGCTTTATTCAGGGGAAGGAGCTGTTTTTT
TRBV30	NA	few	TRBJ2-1	CAWRSSHNEQFF	TGTGCCTGGAGAAGTAGCCACAATGAGCAGTTCTTC
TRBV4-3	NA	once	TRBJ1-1	CASSQSLNTEAFF	TGCGCCAGCAGCCAGAGCCTGAACACTGAAGCTTTCTTT
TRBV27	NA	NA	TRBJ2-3	CASSLNRGTDTQYF	TGTGCCAGCAGTTTAAATCGAGGCACAGATACGCAGTATTTT
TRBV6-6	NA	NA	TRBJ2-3	CASSLQGTTDTQYF	TGTGCCAGCAGCCTACAGGGTACGACAGATACGCAGTATTTT
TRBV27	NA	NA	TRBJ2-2	CASSWVRVSSGELFF	TGTGCCAGCAGTTGGGTCAGGGTTTCTTCCGGGGAGCTGTTTTTT
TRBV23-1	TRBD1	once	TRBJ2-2	CASDKKAGQGFSNGELFF	TGCGCCAGCGACAAGAAAGCGGGACAGGGCTTTTCGAACGGGGAGCTGTTTTTT